This T cell receptor (beta chain) was found in a study of shared clonotypes between healthy human individuals (dated by TCRdb to 2019 to 2021). About the investigation overall: The cohort comprised a couple of women and a few men aged 18 to 49 years. Per donor, three plates each were used for CD4 naive and CD4 memory, two for CD8 naive, and one for CD8 memory. The study deeply sequenced blood TCR repertoires of 5 or 6 healthy adults to estimate repertoire size and the extent of clonotype sharing between individuals. Libraries were prepared and TCR repertoires were sequenced by different laboratories using diverse techniques, in order to increase sequencing depth and limit assay-specific biases. Between about 0.85 and 9.5 billion PBMCs per donor were obtained by leukapheresis.

What the research found in general, with its limitations: Only blood was sampled, and tissue TCR repertoires likely differ from those in blood. Even with the large sequencing depth, rarefaction of the sorted-subset datasets indicated that sequencing was incomplete. Naive subsets generally had larger estimated clonotype richness than memory subsets did. The genetic and exposure-history diversity represented was limited by the small number of donors. About 4.5% of naive CD4, around 3.6% of naive CD8, approximately 2.2% of memory CD4, and about 0.4% of memory CD8 clonotypes were shared across four donors. Compared with non-shared clonotypes, clonotypes shared by all four sorted-subset donors had higher generation probabilities. Pairwise subsampling led to the expectation that sequencing depth would affect the degree of clonotype sharing among donors.

CD8 naive samples were CD45RO-negative cells positively selected for CCR7, giving a CD45RA+CCR7+ population that excluded TemRA cells. Donors were healthy HIV-negative adults with no recently reported acute infections or vaccinations. Only Caucasian adults living in Nashville, Tennessee, USA were represented among the donors. Blood was collected by leukapheresis, and PBMCs were isolated by Ficoll-Histopaque density gradient centrifugation and then cryopreserved in liquid nitrogen vapor phase. Analytical flow cytometry was used to check the purity and quantity of every magnetically sorted T cell population. Genomic DNA was isolated from every sorted fraction and measured by UV absorbance on a Nanodrop 2000c. As concerns this clone: There is no known antigen for this receptor. No clone much larger than this one lies a single base away; base qualities are absent.

CDR1 and CDR2 (SNHLY, FYNNEI) derive from the germline V gene. The CDR3 starts with the cysteine, ends with the phenylalanine, and has 13 residues. Only the CDR3 part of the read is kept: 39 bases, read in frame from the first base. Trimming costs V 6 bases and J 5 bases, and their ends lie 11 bases apart. Using the deep immunoSEQ assay, multiplex PCR amplified TCR CDR3 regions from genomic DNA. Extracted genomic DNA from each cell subset was distributed evenly across all wells of several immunoSEQ 96-well plates, and each plate was treated as a replicate. For sorted subsets, about 220 ng of genomic DNA, equivalent to around 30,000 T cell genomes, went into each replicate PCR. The purified libraries were quantified using a Qubit 3.0 fluorometer, sized with a Bioanalyzer 2100, and then quantified again using the KAPA Library Quantification kit. Every immunoSEQ 96-well plate was sequenced on a separate single-read 150-cycle Illumina NextSeq 550 flow cell. Per the original workflow: Because the immunoSEQ output included only junctional sequences and no quality scores, the filtering could not be the same as the filtering used for full-length reads. To assign V/J genes and CDR3, sequences were annotated using PyIR, a Python wrapper for IgBLAST v1.9, with IMGT germline references. Reads were removed for weak V/J assignments (E-value above 1e-6), missing CDR3, stop codons, out-of-frame junctions, or ambiguous translated residues. V3J clonotypes were defined by identical inferred V gene, J gene, and CDR3 amino acid sequence. The percentage overlap between two repertoires was calculated by dividing the number of shared unique clonotypes by the size of the smaller repertoire. Three approaches were used to assess repertoire richness: RTK rarefaction, the Chao1 estimator, and Recon v2.1 estimates of unobserved clonotypes. OLGA was used to compute generation probabilities for all TCRbeta clonotypes that the gDNA method yielded from a handful of donors. TCRdb took this table from immuneACCESS and kept in-frame rearrangements with V and J called. Such tables lack part of the clones; where checked against another copy, unresolved V genes explain under half of the gap, and the rest is unexplained. The V and J calls and the clone size are those of that table, but D and trimming were determined from the DNA. This sample comprises about 680,000 clones, 92% of them detected only once. The top ten constitute 24% of the sample.

Sequencing used naive CD8+ T cells sorted from blood. What the cell subset or site label conveys for this sample: CD45RA+CCR7+. The sequence derives from a man aged 25-45 years in good health. The sequence is built from TRBV2 and TRBJ2-1; TRBD2 could be the D gene, as 6 bases match. CDR3 loop: CASRVGSHNEQFF. The DNA sequence is TGTGCCAGCAGAGTCGGGAGCCACAATGAGCAGTTCTTC.